This TCR beta chain appears in the sequencing data of a study of Ad26.COV2.S vaccination and SARS-CoV-2 variants. The wider study: As a participant in COV1001, the donor was in the Ad26.COV2.S trial arm.

Treatment defined: some 19 received Ad26.COV2.S at low or high dose, single or two shots; 5 received placebo; per-sample allocation not given. Sample collection was performed on day 63 after the first vaccine or placebo injection. Donor was an adult aged 18-55 years in Boston. With V trimmed by 4 bases and J by 3 bases, 6 bases remained unmatched. The CDR3 spans 16 residues. Germline loops: CDR1 LGHNA, CDR2 YSLEER. General observations from the study: The study found similar non-spike TCR breadth in vaccine and placebo recipients. The study found higher spike-specific TCR breadth in vaccine than placebo recipients.

This clone was observed a handful of times. Its target is unknown. Libraries were prepared by immunoSEQ multiplex PCR; TCRdb keeps only in-frame clonotypes and omits some of them. The sample contains 440,000 or so clones, about 90% of which appear only once. The chain recombines TRBV4-3 with TRBJ2-6, with 7 bases matching TRBD1. This receptor was obtained from a person between 18 and 65 years old who received the Ad26.COV2.S COVID-19 vaccine or a placebo. The sample here was peripheral blood, taken in a trial of Ad26.COV2.S vaccine versus placebo. CDR3 amino acids: CASSPRQGDGANVLTF. The DNA of the CDR3 is TGCGCCAGCAGCCCCCGACAGGGTGATGGGGCCAACGTCCTGACTTTC.